The 12 T cell receptor beta chains in this list originate from one sample, sequenced in a study of control samples from healthy donors and cancer patients. This table comes from immunoSEQ multiplex PCR, and its TCRdb copy is limited to in-frame clones, with some not included. The table includes roughly 400,000 clones, 75% to 95% detected once. What was sequenced was PBMCs. All receptors come from a man aged 35-49 years with head and neck cancer.

The chain has TRBV25-1 and TRBJ2-3; 7 bases fit TRBD2. The CDR3 covers 18 residues. Germline V gene data show CDR1 as MGHDK and CDR2 as SYGVNS. V trimming: 6 bases; J trimming: 2 bases; junction bases outside the gene matches: 17. The DNA of the CDR3 is TGTGCCAGCAGCGAGCGAATAACGGCTAGCGGTTCCACAGATACGCAGTATTTT. Amino acid sequence: CASSERITASGSTDTQYF.

This clone was recorded once. The rearrangement uses TRBV5-1 and TRBJ2-3, with a possible D match to TRBD2 (5 bases). Germline assignment: CDR1 SGHRS and CDR2 YFSETQ. V was pared by 1 base and J by 6 bases, with 12 bases between. The CDR3 totals 14 residues. CDR3 DNA: TGCGCCAGCAGCTTGTCACGGGGTGCGGATACGCAGTATTTT. Protein sequence: CASSLSRGADTQYF.

V gene TRBV29-1 combines with J gene TRBJ2-7; D remains unclear. Germline CDR1 is SQVTM and CDR2 is ANQGSEA. Trimming shortened V by 6 bases and J by 2 bases, and 17 bases separated the two germline ends. The CDR3 consists of 14 residues. Here the CDR3 DNA reads TGCAGCGTCCTGCTTGGCGGAAATCCCTACGAGCAGTACTTC. Translation: CSVLLGGNPYEQYF.

The rearrangement uses TRBV6-5 and TRBJ1-1, with D tentatively TRBD1 (6 bases). Germline V gene lookup returns CDR1 MNHEY and CDR2 SVGAGI. Trimming stripped 7 bases from V and 0 bases from J, with 15 bases between. The CDR3 contains 15 residues. CDR3 in amino acids: CASTPGGGVNTEAFF. The CDR3 region has the DNA TGTGCCAGCACTCCCGGGGGGGGCGTGAACACTGAAGCTTTCTTT.

The V gene is TRBV30, the J gene TRBJ1-2; D not certain. Between the trimmed V and J ends, which lost 3 bases and 7 bases, there was a span of 12 bases. The CDR3 spans 12 residues. Germline CDR1 GTSNPN, CDR2 SVGIG (reference sequence). The CDR3 nucleotides are TGTGCCTGGAGCCCGGGCTTGCGTGGCTACACCTTC. Residues: CAWSPGLRGYTF.

The chain has TRBV5-1 and TRBJ1-2; the match to TRBD1 covers 7 bases. The CDR3 is 13 amino acids. The V gene's germline CDR1 is SGHRS and CDR2 YFSETQ. The junction had 1 base not matched to a gene; V was cut back by 0 bases and J by 5 bases. CDR3 coding DNA: TGCGCCAGCAGCTTGGAACAGGGGTATGGCTACACCTTC. Protein sequence: CASSLEQGYGYTF.

This clone showed up just once. The chain has TRBV6-5 and TRBJ2-1, with 11 bases identical to TRBD2. CDR1 MNHEY and CDR2 SVGAGI come from the germline V gene. V lost 9 bases, J lost 4 bases, and 8 bases stayed unmatched. This CDR3 has 15 residues. DNA of the CDR3: TGTGCCAGTAATTATCTAGCGGGGGGTTACAATGAGCAGTTCTTC. Translated: CASNYLAGGYNEQFF.

The chain joins TRBV7-9 to TRBJ2-1; TRBD2 aligns across 11 bases. This CDR3 contains 18 residues. Losses at the gene ends were 0 bases for V and 4 bases for J; bases not matched to a gene: 8. Per the germline V gene, CDR1 is SEHNR and CDR2 is FQNEAQ (reference sequence). This chain's CDR3 is CASSLAHPTSGGYNEQFF. CDR3 in DNA: TGTGCCAGCAGCTTAGCTCACCCCACTAGCGGGGGATACAATGAGCAGTTCTTC.

The V and J genes are TRBV9 and TRBJ1-1, with D tentatively TRBD1 (5 bases). CDR1 is SGDLS, CDR2 YYNGEE, per germline. V lost 3 bases and J lost 6, with 15 bases in between. This CDR3 spans 14 amino acids. CDR3: CASSDQEGLAEAFF. CDR3 nucleotide sequence: TGTGCCAGCAGCGATCAGGAGGGGCTGGCTGAAGCTTTCTTT.

The rearrangement joins TRBV7-8 to TRBJ1-6; a weak D match, TRBD1 (5 bases). CDR1 and CDR2 from the germline V gene are SGHVS and FQNEAQ. With 1 base removed from V and 4 bases from J, the gap between germline ends came to 14 bases. The CDR3 has 17 amino acids. Written as DNA, the CDR3 is TGTGCCAGCAGCTTAGGACAGCCTGGAGGATATAATTCACCCCTCCACTTT. Translating gives CASSLGQPGGYNSPLHF.

V usage is TRBV28 and J usage is TRBJ2-7; 7 bases map to TRBD1. Germline loops: CDR1 MDHEN, CDR2 SYDVKM. The length of the CDR3 is 12 residues. The ends lost 11 bases at V and 3 bases at J; junction bases unmatched: 7. CDR3 loop: CAATGSNYEQYF. In DNA form, the CDR3 reads TGTGCCGCGACAGGGTCGAACTACGAGCAGTACTTC.

The chain links TRBV7-6 to TRBJ2-3; D not resolved. In germline, CDR1 is SGHVS, CDR2 FNYEAQ. V dropped 5 bases and J dropped 6 bases, with 9 bases sitting between them. This CDR3 spans 12 amino acids. The CDR3 sequence is CASSQPGDTQYF. CDR3 DNA: TGTGCCAGCAGCCAGCCCGGGGATACGCAGTATTTT.